This is a list of T cell receptor beta chains from one sample in a study of immune evolution from preneoplasia to lung adenocarcinoma. The repertoire was sequenced with immunoSEQ multiplex PCR; TCRdb's copy has only in-frame clones and lacks some. Among about 14,000 clones listed, about four fifths were seen once. Sequencing was carried out using FFPE minimally invasive lung adenocarcinoma tissue. Receptors originate from a person in their sixties or seventies with lung adenocarcinoma. CDR3s include the opening cysteine and the closing phenylalanine or tryptophan. The D gene is left open where the match is weak. Part of the rows lack a size; the others show once, few, many or a class for expanded clones.

abundance: -; d_gene: -; j_gene: TRBJ1-4; v_gene: TRBV4-3; CDR3aa: CASSRGPSTTNEKLFF; CDR3nt: TGCGCCAGCAGCCGAGGGCCTAGCACAACTAATGAAAAACTGTTTTTT
abundance: few; d_gene: TRBD1; j_gene: TRBJ1-2; v_gene: TRBV29-1; CDR3aa: CSVGAPGQVSLGYTF; CDR3nt: TGCAGCGTTGGGGCTCCGGGACAGGTTTCACTTGGCTACACCTTC
abundance: -; d_gene: TRBD2; j_gene: TRBJ2-3; v_gene: TRBV7-9; CDR3aa: CASRFGGTSGVRDTQYF; CDR3nt: TGTGCCAGCAGGTTTGGGGGGACTAGCGGAGTGAGAGATACGCAGTATTTT
abundance: few; d_gene: TRBD1; j_gene: TRBJ1-5; v_gene: TRBV19; CDR3aa: CASSAGQADQPQHF; CDR3nt: TGTGCCAGTAGTGCCGGACAGGCGGATCAGCCCCAGCATTTT
abundance: -; d_gene: -; j_gene: TRBJ1-2; v_gene: TRBV4-2; CDR3aa: CASSPPTGNYGYTF; CDR3nt: TGTGCCAGCAGCCCACCCACAGGGAACTATGGCTACACCTTC
abundance: -; d_gene: -; j_gene: TRBJ1-1; v_gene: TRBV7-2; CDR3aa: CASSSRVNTEAFF; CDR3nt: TGTGCCAGCAGCTCCAGAGTGAACACTGAAGCTTTCTTT
abundance: once; d_gene: -; j_gene: TRBJ2-5; v_gene: TRBV7-9; CDR3aa: CASSTLETQYF; CDR3nt: TGTGCCAGCAGCACGTTGGAGACCCAGTACTTC
abundance: few; d_gene: -; j_gene: TRBJ2-5; v_gene: TRBV5-1; CDR3aa: CASSLEGVETQYF; CDR3nt: TGCGCCAGCAGCCTAGAAGGGGTGGAGACCCAGTACTTC
abundance: -; d_gene: -; j_gene: TRBJ2-3; v_gene: TRBV7-9; CDR3aa: CASSTSEGDTQYF; CDR3nt: TGTGCCAGCAGCACTAGTGAAGGAGATACGCAGTATTTT
abundance: few; d_gene: TRBD1; j_gene: TRBJ2-3; v_gene: TRBV11-3; CDR3aa: CASSQQGDGTDTQYF; CDR3nt: TGTGCCAGCAGCCAACAGGGGGATGGGACAGATACGCAGTATTTT
abundance: -; d_gene: -; j_gene: TRBJ1-5; v_gene: TRBV28; CDR3aa: CASSSGQFSNQPQHF; CDR3nt: TGTGCCAGCAGCTCCGGACAGTTTAGCAATCAGCCCCAGCATTTT
abundance: -; d_gene: -; j_gene: TRBJ2-7; v_gene: TRBV9; CDR3aa: CASSRLDLDYEQYF; CDR3nt: TGTGCCAGCAGCCGACTCGACTTAGACTACGAGCAGTACTTC
abundance: -; d_gene: -; j_gene: TRBJ2-7; v_gene: TRBV4-1; CDR3aa: CASSVRQDSYEQYF; CDR3nt: TGCGCCAGCAGCGTGCGACAGGACTCCTACGAGCAGTACTTC
abundance: -; d_gene: -; j_gene: TRBJ1-1; v_gene: TRBV6-1; CDR3aa: CASRVAGTEAFF; CDR3nt: TGTGCCAGCAGGGTCGCAGGCACTGAAGCTTTCTTT
abundance: -; d_gene: -; j_gene: TRBJ2-5; v_gene: TRBV7-8; CDR3aa: CASRVGGSETQYF; CDR3nt: TGTGCCAGCAGGGTAGGAGGGAGTGAGACCCAGTACTTC
abundance: -; d_gene: TRBD1; j_gene: TRBJ2-5; v_gene: TRBV19; CDR3aa: CASRMTGGGETQYF; CDR3nt: TGTGCCAGTAGAATGACAGGGGGCGGGGAGACCCAGTACTTC
abundance: few; d_gene: -; j_gene: TRBJ1-1; v_gene: TRBV11-2; CDR3aa: CASSLFRGGTEAFF; CDR3nt: TGTGCCAGCAGCTTATTTCGAGGAGGGACTGAAGCTTTCTTT
abundance: -; d_gene: -; j_gene: TRBJ2-3; v_gene: TRBV7-3; CDR3aa: CASSLSGADTQYF; CDR3nt: TGTGCCAGCAGCTTATCAGGGGCAGATACGCAGTATTTT
abundance: -; d_gene: -; j_gene: TRBJ1-1; v_gene: TRBV6-6; CDR3aa: CASSYLGVRNTEAFF; CDR3nt: TGTGCCAGCAGTTACCTCGGGGTGCGGAACACTGAAGCTTTCTTT
abundance: -; d_gene: -; j_gene: TRBJ2-2; v_gene: TRBV19; CDR3aa: CASSGRTIGELFF; CDR3nt: TGTGCCAGTAGCGGCCGTACGATCGGGGAGCTGTTTTTT
abundance: -; d_gene: -; j_gene: TRBJ1-5; v_gene: TRBV19; CDR3aa: CAPRGPQHF; CDR3nt: TGTGCCCCCAGGGGGCCCCAGCATTTT
abundance: once; d_gene: TRBD1; j_gene: TRBJ1-5; v_gene: TRBV28; CDR3aa: CASSPWGQGYNQPQHF; CDR3nt: TGTGCCAGCAGTCCCTGGGGACAGGGGTACAATCAGCCCCAGCATTTT
abundance: -; d_gene: -; j_gene: TRBJ1-6; v_gene: TRBV4-3; CDR3aa: CASSMGRTVNNSPLHF; CDR3nt: TGCGCCAGCAGCATGGGAAGGACAGTAAATAATTCACCCCTCCACTTT
abundance: -; d_gene: TRBD1; j_gene: TRBJ2-1; v_gene: TRBV7-8; CDR3aa: CASSSGQGGNEQFF; CDR3nt: TGTGCCAGCAGCTCCGGACAGGGTGGAAATGAGCAGTTCTTC
abundance: -; d_gene: -; j_gene: TRBJ1-6; v_gene: TRBV18; CDR3aa: CASSPNQAGWTHF; CDR3nt: TGTGCCAGCTCACCAAATCAGGCAGGTTGGACCCACTTT
abundance: -; d_gene: -; j_gene: TRBJ1-1; v_gene: TRBV7-7; CDR3aa: CASSPGQLMNTEAFF; CDR3nt: TGTGCTAGCAGCCCAGGACAGCTCATGAACACTGAAGCTTTCTTT
abundance: few; d_gene: -; j_gene: TRBJ2-5; v_gene: TRBV5-1; CDR3aa: CASSDGQETQYF; CDR3nt: TGCGCCAGCAGCGATGGCCAAGAGACCCAGTACTTC
abundance: once; d_gene: TRBD1; j_gene: TRBJ2-5; v_gene: TRBV2; CDR3aa: CASIRGGAETQYF; CDR3nt: TGTGCCAGCATCCGAGGGGGCGCAGAGACCCAGTACTTC
abundance: -; d_gene: TRBD2; j_gene: TRBJ2-3; v_gene: TRBV2; CDR3aa: CASSEALPGLAGSTDTQYF; CDR3nt: TGTGCCAGCAGTGAAGCGCTTCCGGGACTAGCGGGGAGCACAGATACGCAGTATTTT
abundance: -; d_gene: -; j_gene: TRBJ1-3; v_gene: TRBV4-1; CDR3aa: CASSQDIARNTIYF; CDR3nt: TGCGCCAGCAGCCAAGATATCGCGAGAAACACCATATATTTT
abundance: -; d_gene: -; j_gene: TRBJ2-5; v_gene: TRBV2; CDR3aa: CASNGVAAGETQYF; CDR3nt: TGTGCCAGCAATGGGGTAGCGGCGGGGGAGACCCAGTACTTC
abundance: once; d_gene: -; j_gene: TRBJ2-3; v_gene: TRBV25-1; CDR3aa: CAGQETDTQYF; CDR3nt: TGTGCCGGGCAGGAAACAGATACGCAGTATTTT
abundance: -; d_gene: -; j_gene: TRBJ2-7; v_gene: TRBV7-2; CDR3aa: CASSLSRAEQYF; CDR3nt: TGTGCCAGCAGCTTAAGCAGGGCCGAGCAGTACTTC
abundance: -; d_gene: -; j_gene: TRBJ1-5; v_gene: TRBV18; CDR3aa: CASSPTGDQPQHF; CDR3nt: TGTGCCAGCTCACCCACAGGCGATCAGCCCCAGCATTTT
abundance: -; d_gene: -; j_gene: TRBJ2-5; v_gene: TRBV7-9; CDR3aa: CASSLVGAPQETQYF; CDR3nt: TGTGCCAGCAGCTTAGTGGGGGCCCCACAAGAGACCCAGTACTTC
abundance: -; d_gene: -; j_gene: TRBJ1-5; v_gene: TRBV28; CDR3aa: CASSWGYQPQHF; CDR3nt: TGTGCCAGCAGTTGGGGTTATCAGCCCCAGCATTTT
abundance: -; d_gene: -; j_gene: TRBJ1-2; v_gene: TRBV28; CDR3aa: CASSLGSGVGYTF; CDR3nt: TGTGCCAGCAGTTTAGGTTCCGGGGTCGGCTACACCTTC
abundance: -; d_gene: -; j_gene: TRBJ1-2; v_gene: TRBV19; CDR3aa: CASSILGSGTYGYTF; CDR3nt: TGTGCCAGTAGTATATTGGGCAGCGGAACTTATGGCTACACCTTC
abundance: -; d_gene: TRBD1; j_gene: TRBJ2-5; v_gene: TRBV28; CDR3aa: CASSTRRDSQETQYF; CDR3nt: TGTGCCAGCAGTACACGACGGGACAGCCAAGAGACCCAGTACTTC
abundance: -; d_gene: TRBD1; j_gene: TRBJ2-5; v_gene: TRBV11-3; CDR3aa: CASSSGQGPLGTQYF; CDR3nt: TGTGCCAGCAGCTCCGGACAGGGACCCCTTGGGACCCAGTACTTC
abundance: -; d_gene: TRBD1; j_gene: TRBJ2-2; v_gene: TRBV7-9; CDR3aa: CASSQPNPGTGTTGELFF; CDR3nt: TGTGCCAGCAGCCAACCAAATCCAGGGACAGGGACCACCGGGGAGCTGTTTTTT
abundance: few; d_gene: -; j_gene: TRBJ2-5; v_gene: TRBV7-9; CDR3aa: CASSLVSLEETQYF; CDR3nt: TGTGCCAGCAGTTTAGTGTCCCTTGAAGAGACCCAGTACTTC
abundance: -; d_gene: -; j_gene: TRBJ2-7; v_gene: TRBV29-1; CDR3aa: CSIVTSSYEQYF; CDR3nt: TGCAGCATTGTCACCAGCTCCTACGAGCAGTACTTC
abundance: -; d_gene: TRBD1; j_gene: TRBJ2-3; v_gene: TRBV29-1; CDR3aa: CSVEAGTGVTDTQYF; CDR3nt: TGCAGCGTTGAAGCCGGGACAGGGGTAACAGATACGCAGTATTTT
abundance: -; d_gene: -; j_gene: TRBJ2-1; v_gene: TRBV19; CDR3aa: CASRMRGGLNEQFF; CDR3nt: TGTGCCAGTAGAATGAGGGGGGGACTTAATGAGCAGTTCTTC
abundance: -; d_gene: TRBD1; j_gene: TRBJ1-3; v_gene: TRBV7-2; CDR3aa: CASSQTGDSGNTIYF; CDR3nt: TGTGCCAGCAGCCAAACAGGGGACTCTGGAAACACCATATATTTT